These T cell receptor beta chains were read from a single sample in a study of T cells in Graves' hyperthyroidism and ophthalmopathy. TCRdb called the multiplex PCR reads again in MiXCR, with one record for every CDR3 protein. Altogether 300,000 to 400,000 distinct CDR3 sequences are present, around a sixth being singletons, with the ten largest covering about 53%. The sequenced material came from blood. The source of these receptors is a woman in her 50s with Graves' hyperthyroidism. Each CDR3 is given with its conserved first and last residue. Clone size is stated in some rows and not others, as once, few, many or a class when expanded.

V gene: TRBV28; J gene: TRBJ1-6; clone size: .; CDR3 protein: CASSPGDRSSYNSPLHF
V gene: TRBV7-9; J gene: TRBJ1-3; clone size: .; CDR3 protein: CASSLPGNTIYF
V gene: TRBV18; J gene: TRBJ1-1; clone size: many; CDR3 protein: CASSPNVRVNTEAFF
V gene: TRBV12-3/TRBV12-4; J gene: TRBJ1-4; clone size: many; CDR3 protein: CASSDPTGLNEKLFF
V gene: TRBV11-2; J gene: TRBJ2-1; clone size: .; CDR3 protein: CASSLMLGQGNEQFF
V gene: TRBV11-2; J gene: TRBJ1-1; clone size: many; CDR3 protein: CASSPRTYSDPKNTEAFF
V gene: TRBV6-1; J gene: TRBJ2-3; clone size: many; CDR3 protein: CASSDPSTDTQYF
V gene: TRBV30; J gene: TRBJ2-1; clone size: many; CDR3 protein: CALAGGTYNEQFF
V gene: TRBV5-6; J gene: TRBJ2-3; clone size: few; CDR3 protein: CASSSTGSPTDTQYF
V gene: TRBV7-9; J gene: TRBJ1-4; clone size: few; CDR3 protein: CASSWGSEKLFF
V gene: TRBV5-8; J gene: TRBJ1-2; clone size: .; CDR3 protein: CTSSPGDYGYTF
V gene: TRBV27; J gene: TRBJ1-1; clone size: few; CDR3 protein: CASSRGPHEAFF
V gene: TRBV20-1; J gene: TRBJ2-3; clone size: many; CDR3 protein: CSARWEGQIDTQYF
V gene: TRBV3-1; J gene: TRBJ2-1; clone size: many; CDR3 protein: CASSYTRSSYNEQFF
V gene: TRBV20-1; J gene: TRBJ1-5; clone size: .; CDR3 protein: CSARPDRGQDQPQHF
V gene: TRBV5-1; J gene: TRBJ2-6; clone size: .; CDR3 protein: CASSPQLTSAGANVLTF
V gene: TRBV13; J gene: TRBJ2-7; clone size: .; CDR3 protein: CASSLYPGGAYEQYF
V gene: TRBV7-9; J gene: TRBJ1-6; clone size: few; CDR3 protein: CASSNPGANSPLHF
V gene: TRBV7-3; J gene: TRBJ1-6; clone size: many; CDR3 protein: CASSLRGRDNSPLHF
V gene: TRBV5-1; J gene: TRBJ1-6; clone size: few; CDR3 protein: CASSLGTGGFDSPLHF
V gene: TRBV13; J gene: TRBJ2-5; clone size: .; CDR3 protein: CASSNDGYQETQYF
V gene: TRBV5-6; J gene: TRBJ2-3; clone size: few; CDR3 protein: CASSLGWRDTQYF